Each of the 19 T cell receptor gamma chains below was sequenced from the same sample in a study of gamma delta lymphoproliferative disorders and STAT genes. The receptor sequences were amplified from genomic DNA of peripheral blood mononuclear cells. TCRdb fed the multiplex PCR reads into CATT to redo clone calling. In the table there are roughly 2,000 gamma-chain clones, around 11% of which are singletons. The specimen was blood. These receptors were collected from a human donor with gamma-delta T-cell large granular lymphocyte leukemia.

This clone was observed at least ten times. J is TRGJ1 or TRGJ2 and V is TRGV2. The J gene comes from matching the DNA to germline here; TCRdb lacks it. Looked up from germline, CDR1 is EGSNGY and CDR2 is YDSYNSKV. After removal of 0 bases from V and 7 bases from J, the junction contained 12 bases not matched to a gene. The CDR3 sequence is 15 residues long. CDR3 nucleotides: TGTGCCACCTGGGACGGGCCCACTCAAAGGTATAAGAAACTCTTT. This codes for CATWDGPTQRYKKLF.

As regards this clone: A read error is likely here: a far larger clone is one base away. The limits of the CDR3 on the DNA are not certain, so only TCRdb's listed CDR3 is given. With the J gene uncalled, the V gene is TRGV11. TRGV11 is noted as an ORF with a role that remains uncertain. From its first to its last residue, the CDR3 has 21 amino acids. CDR3 sequence: CTTVPAGLGENTSPNYYKKLF.

Within the sample, this clone is medium-sized. This chain connects TRGV8 to TRGJP. No J segment appears in TCRdb, so it was assigned here by matching the sequence to germline. V gave up 1 base and J gave up 2 bases; unmatched junction bases: 2. Germline-derived CDR1 and CDR2 are VENAVY and YDSYNSRV. The CDR3 extends over 17 amino acids. CDR3 in amino acids: CATWDSRQELGKKIKVF. As DNA, the CDR3 is TGTGCCACCTGGGATAGCCGGCAAGAGTTGGGCAAAAAAATCAAGGTATTT.

This chain connects TRGV5 to TRGJ1 or TRGJ2. The J gene, missing from TCRdb, was assigned here through DNA to germline matching. J was trimmed by 1 base and V by 0 bases; bases with no gene match: 9. CDR1 and CDR2 (germline): VINAFY, YDVSNSKD. The CDR3 extends over 16 amino acids. The CDR3, as DNA: TGTGCCACCTGGGACAGGCTCCCTCTTAATTATTATAAGAAACTCTTT. Translation: CATWDRLPLNYYKKLF.

At least ten counts were recorded for this clone. TCRdb's protein for this DNA is that of a much larger clone and differs from the translation at residue 5, likely a read error; the protein shown is the DNA translation. J is TRGJP and V is TRGV9. TCRdb leaves out the J gene; it was filled in here by matching the DNA to germline. The CDR3 has 16 residues. Germline V CDR1 and CDR2: GITISATS, ISYDGTV (reference sequence). In nucleotides, the CDR3 is TGTGCCTTGTGGAAGGTGCGAGAGTTGGGCAAAAAAATCAAGGTATTT. Translating it yields CALWKVRELGKKIKVF.

In its sample, this clone ranks as medium-sized. This specimen includes other DNA sequences encoding the same CDR3. The V and J genes are TRGV4 and TRGJ1 or TRGJ2. TCRdb is silent on the J gene; assignment here came from matching the DNA to germline. Germline CDR1 EGSTGY, CDR2 YDSYTSSV. This CDR3 spans 14 amino acids. Trimming cost V 1 base and J 0 bases; bases outside gene matches: 3. This chain's CDR3 is CATWDGGNYYKKLF. DNA of the CDR3: TGTGCCACCTGGGATGGTGGGAATTATTATAAGAAACTCTTT.

The CDR3 DNA is TGTGCCACCTGGGACGGACCCCTGCGGAGTAGTGATTGGATCAAGACGTTT. Residues: CATWDGPLRSSDWIKTF. The chain has TRGV2 and TRGJP2. TCRdb records no J gene; here it was assigned by comparing the DNA to germline. This CDR3 region has 17 residues. Germline-derived CDR1 and CDR2 are EGSNGY and YDSYNSKV. V lost 1 base and J lost 2; bases outside the gene matches: 10.

This clone appeared many times. The rearrangement links TRGV4 to TRGJ1 or TRGJ2. No J segment appears in TCRdb, so it was assigned here by matching the sequence to germline. The CDR3 consists of 14 residues. CDR1 EGSTGY and CDR2 YDSYTSSV come from the germline V gene. V was clipped by 2 bases and J by 0 bases; unmatched bases: 4. CDR3 coding DNA: TGTGCCACCTGGGATGTATCGAATTATTATAAGAAACTCTTT. Its protein product is CATWDVSNYYKKLF.

This clone is labeled medium-sized. The V and J genes are TRGV3 and TRGJP1. The J gene, not given by TCRdb, was assigned here from a germline match of the nucleotide sequence. This CDR3 contains 17 residues. The V and J ends lost 0 bases and 0 bases, in that order; junction bases with no gene match: 7. Germline V gives CDR1 VTNTFY, CDR2 YDVSTARD (reference sequence). CDR3 amino acids: CATWDRRGDTTGWFKIF. CDR3 in DNA: TGTGCCACCTGGGACAGGCGCGGGGATACCACTGGTTGGTTCAAGATATTT.

This clone showed up many times. The chain uses TRGV3 and TRGJ1 or TRGJ2. The J gene is not listed in TCRdb, so it was assigned here from a DNA match to germline. V dropped 1 base and J dropped 0; count of bases not matched to a gene: 3. The CDR3 has 14 amino acids. In germline, CDR1 is VTNTFY, CDR2 YDVSTARD (reference sequence). Here the CDR3 DNA reads TGTGCCACCTGGGACAGTTTGAATTATTATAAGAAACTCTTT. This sequence encodes CATWDSLNYYKKLF.

In this sample, this clone turned up many times. The chain employs TRGV10 and TRGJ1 or TRGJ2. In the absence of a J gene in TCRdb, the DNA was matched to germline to assign it here. TRGV10 falls under the ORF class, with uncertain function. The V gene end was trimmed by 8 bases and the J gene end by 11 bases; junction bases not matched to a gene: 16. This CDR3 spans 13 amino acids. CDR3 bases: TGTGCTGCGTGGGATTCGGCAATTTGGGAGAAACTCTTT. This codes for CAAWDSAIWEKLF.

This clone has at least ten counts. CDR3 sequence (DNA): TGTGCCACCTGGGATGGGCGAAGGTATTATAAGAAACTCTTT. It is translated as CATWDGRRYYKKLF. The genes are TRGV4 and TRGJ1 or TRGJ2. The J gene is not listed in TCRdb, so it was assigned here from a DNA match to germline. The junction had 6 bases not matched to a gene; V was cut back by 0 bases and J by 4 bases. Germline V gene data show CDR1 as EGSTGY and CDR2 as YDSYTSSV. The CDR3 length is 14 residues.

This clone was seen ten or more times. A far larger clone is only one base removed, so a read error is likely. Other DNA sequences in this sample translate to the same CDR3. V and J are TRGV9 and TRGJP. The J gene, left out of TCRdb, was set here by checking the DNA against germline. This CDR3 has 16 amino acids. CDR1 and CDR2 from the germline V gene are GITISATS and ISYDGTV (reference sequence). V lost 1 base and J lost 5; bases outside the gene matches: 2. The CDR3 region is CALWEVEELGKKIKVF. The CDR3 DNA reads as TGTGCCTTGTGGGAGGTTGAAGAGTTGGGCAAAAAAATCAAGGTATTT.

By sample fraction, this clone is medium-sized (0.01 to 0.1%). The chain links TRGV3 to TRGJP2. TCRdb is silent on the J gene; assignment here came from matching the DNA to germline. The CDR3 totals 13 residues. CDR1 is VTNTFY and CDR2 is YDVSTARD in the germline V gene (reference sequence). J lost 10 bases, V lost 0 bases, and 5 bases had no gene match. CDR3 sequence: CATWDRRGWIKTF. For the CDR3, the DNA is TGTGCCACCTGGGACAGGCGGGGTTGGATCAAGACGTTT.

With regard to this clone: This is likely an artifact of a read error, given a far larger clone one base away. The same CDR3 is also encoded by other DNA sequences in this sample. No J gene was assigned, while the V gene was called as TRGV10. TRGV10 is known as an ORF, though its function is uncertain. The CDR3 length is 24 residues. CDR3 nucleotides: TGTGCTGCGTGGGATTATAAATTCATTGCCCTAAAATTCGATTCATATACCACTGGTTGGTTCAAGTTATTT. Its protein is CAAWDYKFIALKFDSYTTGWFKLF.

Regarding this clone: A far larger clone is off by one base, so a read error is likely. This rearrangement joins TRGV10 to TRGJ1 or TRGJ2. TCRdb does not report a J gene; here it was assigned by matching the DNA to germline references. TRGV10 belongs to the ORF category, with a function that is uncertain. The CDR3 has 26 amino acids. Unmatched junction bases numbered 44, after V lost 8 bases and J lost 0 bases. CDR3 residues: CAAWDCVSFYPFQKCSPSSNYYKKLF. The CDR3 region has the DNA TGTGCTGCGTGGGACTGTGTCTCATTCTACCCCTTCCAAAAGTGTAGCCCTTCGTCGAATTATTATAAGAAACTCTTT.

This clone was counted between two and nine times. The rearrangement joins TRGV3 to TRGJ1 or TRGJ2. TCRdb is silent on the J gene; assignment here came from matching the DNA to germline. Germline values: CDR1 VTNTFY, CDR2 YDVSTARD (reference sequence). Trimming took 7 bases from V and 5 from J; bases not matched to a gene: 2. The CDR3 is 10 amino acids. The CDR3 loop is CATCHYKKLF. The CDR3 nucleotides read TGTGCCACCTGTCATTATAAGAAACTCTTT.

This clone was seen many times. Other nucleotide sequences from this sample produce the same CDR3. The rearrangement joins TRGV5 to TRGJ1 or TRGJ2. TCRdb supplies no J gene; here it was assigned by aligning the nucleotide sequence to germline. Germline CDR1 is VINAFY and CDR2 is YDVSNSKD. Trimming removed 1 base from V and 0 bases from J; junction bases left unmatched: 3. This CDR3 is built from 14 residues. CDR3 sequence: CATWDSKNYYKKLF. CDR3 nucleotide sequence: TGTGCCACCTGGGACAGTAAGAATTATTATAAGAAACTCTTT.

This clone has at least ten counts. This chain uses TRGV5 with TRGJ1 or TRGJ2. No J segment appears in TCRdb, so it was assigned here by matching the sequence to germline. Germline CDR1 is VINAFY and CDR2 is YDVSNSKD. V shed 5 bases and J 1 base; nucleotides not matched to a gene: 5. The CDR3 extends over 13 amino acids. CDR3 residues: CATWVENYYKKLF. CDR3 nucleotide sequence: TGTGCCACCTGGGTAGAAAATTATTATAAGAAACTCTTT.